One and the same sample provided the 18 T cell receptor beta chains below, sequenced in a study of PD-1 blockade in classical Hodgkin lymphoma. Stated time point: cycle 4 day 1 (C4D1), after less than seven weeks of nivolumab. Following autologous stem cell transplantation, relapse occurred in every patient, and exposure to brentuximab vedotin varied. Here immunoSEQ multiplex PCR was the method, and the copy in TCRdb shows in-frame clones only, minus some. The repertoire consists of about 30,000 clones, with almost 85% occurring once and the leading ten covering about a fifth. This specimen was peripheral blood mononuclear cells (PBMCs), taken before the fourth cycle of nivolumab. The source is a human donor with classical Hodgkin lymphoma.

This clone was seen a handful of times. Written as DNA, the CDR3 is TGCAGCGTTAGGCGAGGGATGGACACTGAAGCTTTCTTT. Its translation is CSVRRGMDTEAFF. The gene calls are TRBV29-1 and TRBJ1-1; D is unresolved. The V end lost 5 bases, the J end lost 3 bases, and 13 bases lay between the germline ends. Germline lookup yields CDR1 SQVTM and CDR2 ANQGSEA. The CDR3 runs 13 residues. The full variable domain, completed using reference TRBV29-1 and TRBJ1-1, is SAVISQKPSRDICQRGTSLTIQCQVDSQVTMMFWYRQQPGQSLTLIATANQGSEATYESGFVIDKFPISRPNLTFSTLTVSNMSPEDSSIYLCSVRRGMDTEAFFGQGTRLTVV.

This CDR3 is CASSQDFKRTGNTIYF. The DNA of the CDR3 is TGCGCCAGCAGCCAAGATTTCAAGAGAACCGGAAACACCATATATTTT. The chain has TRBV4-1 and TRBJ1-3; D is undetermined. V lost 0 bases and J 4 bases, leaving 13 bases between the germline ends. Looked up from germline, CDR1 is MGHRA and CDR2 is YSYEKL. The CDR3 spans 16 residues.

This sequence joins TRBV5-1 and TRBJ1-2, with D unclear. Germline V gene data show CDR1 as SGHRS and CDR2 as YFSETQ. There are 12 residues in the CDR3. CDR3 sequence: CAPPCLGYGYTF. The DNA for the CDR3 is TGCGCTCCCCCATGCCTAGGCTATGGCTACACCTTC.

In DNA, the CDR3 is TGTGCCAGCAGTGAGAGGGCAGGTGCGGAGACCCAGTACTTC. This encodes CASSERAGAETQYF. This sequence joins TRBV6-1 and TRBJ2-5, with a tentative D call TRBD2 (5 bases). Germline V gives CDR1 MNHNS, CDR2 SASEGT. Between the trimmed V and J ends, which lost 3 bases and 5 bases, there was a span of 13 bases. This CDR3 is built from 14 residues.

V usage is TRBV5-1 and J usage is TRBJ1-4, with TRBD1 matching 7 bases. The CDR3 extends over 14 amino acids. Germline trimming cut 5 bases from V and 5 bases from J; bases unmatched to any gene: 6. Germline CDR1 is SGHRS and CDR2 is YFSETQ. In DNA form, the CDR3 reads TGCGCCAGCAGGCGAGGACAGGCGAATGAAAAACTGTTTTTT. This codes for CASRRGQANEKLFF. Full variable domain (rest looked up from reference TRBV5-1 and TRBJ1-4): KAGVTQTPRYLIKTRGQQVTLSCSPISGHRSVSWYQQTPGQGLQFLFEYFSETQRNKGNFPGRFSGRQFSNSRSEMNVSTLELGDSALYLCASRRGQANEKLFFGSGTQLSVL.

J is TRBJ2-3 and V is TRBV28; TRBD2 might be the D (6 bases). The CDR3 has 15 amino acids. Trimming removed 3 bases at V and 3 bases at J, with 13 bases between. The V gene's germline CDR1 is MDHEN and CDR2 SYDVKM. This CDR3 is CASSFPARGTDTQYF. The CDR3 nucleotides read TGTGCCAGCAGTTTTCCGGCGCGGGGTACAGATACGCAGTATTTT.

The chain is built from TRBV19 and TRBJ1-5; 10 bases match TRBD1. The germline V gene has CDR1 LNHDA and CDR2 SQIVND (reference sequence). CDR3 length equals 16 residues. Trimming cost V 5 bases and J 1 base; bases outside gene matches: 5. The CDR3 reads CASSPRTGGSNQPQHF. The CDR3, as DNA: TGTGCCAGTAGTCCACGGACAGGGGGGAGCAATCAGCCCCAGCATTTT.

This clone was picked up one time. This chain connects TRBV2 to TRBJ1-5; D remains unclear. The CDR3 length is 13 residues. Germline V gene lookup returns CDR1 SNHLY and CDR2 FYNNEI. V was cut by 5 bases and J by 0 bases, with 5 bases left in between. CDR3 nucleotide sequence: TGTGCCAGCAGTAGGGATAGCAATCAGCCCCAGCATTTT. This sequence encodes CASSRDSNQPQHF.

V is TRBV6-5 and J is TRBJ1-1; D perhaps matches TRBD1 (5 bases). CDR1 MNHEY and CDR2 SVGAGI come from the germline V gene. Trimming pared 6 bases from V and 9 bases from J, leaving 23 bases between. This CDR3 is 15 amino acids long. The CDR3 sequence: CASSIGSSGRGKAFF. For the CDR3, the DNA is TGTGCCAGCAGCATTGGCAGTAGCGGGAGGGGAAAAGCTTTCTTT.

The V call is TRBV7-2, the J call TRBJ2-7; TRBD2 matches 8 bases. Per the germline V gene, CDR1 is SGHTA and CDR2 is FQGNSA. Trimming removed 8 bases from V and 4 bases from J; junction bases left unmatched: 19. The CDR3 is 17 amino acids. The CDR3 coding sequence is TGTGCCAGCCAGCCTAGTGGTTTGCGGGGGGCTGAATACGAGCAGTACTTC. Its translation: CASQPSGLRGAEYEQYF. The variable domain in full, with the rest retrieved from reference TRBV7-2 and TRBJ2-7, is GAGVSQSPSNKVTEKGKDVELRCDPISGHTALYWYRQSLGQGLEFLIYFQGNSAPDKSGLPSDRFSAERTGGSVSTLTIQRTQQEDSAVYLCASQPSGLRGAEYEQYFGPGTRLTVT.

The rearrangement uses TRBV19 and TRBJ2-7, with D perhaps matching TRBD1 (5 bases). Trimming took off 3 bases at V and 0 bases at J, with 9 bases between the two ends. The CDR3 sequence is 14 residues long. Germline V gene data show CDR1 as LNHDA and CDR2 as SQIVND (reference sequence). The CDR3 DNA is TGTGCCAGTAGTATTCAGGGTACCTCCTACGAGCAGTACTTC. This codes for CASSIQGTSYEQYF.

This clone was seen a handful of times. This chain connects TRBV7-8 to TRBJ1-2, with D unresolved. Germline CDR1 SGHVS, CDR2 FQNEAQ. V lost 2 bases to trimming and J lost 8 bases, with 18 bases between them. The CDR3 length is 15 residues. The CDR3 DNA reads as TGTGCCAGCAGCTTATATATGACGGCTTCTGACGGCTACACCTTC. It codes for CASSLYMTASDGYTF.

V gene TRBV7-9 combines with J gene TRBJ2-7; D tentatively reads TRBD1 or TRBD2 (5 bases each). This CDR3 comprises 14 residues. V lost 4 bases, J lost 5 bases, and 15 bases lay in between. The germline V gene has CDR1 SEHNR and CDR2 FQNEAQ (reference sequence). CDR3: CASSSLGDWDEQYF. The CDR3 bases are TGTGCCAGCAGCTCGCTGGGGGATTGGGACGAGCAGTACTTC.

The chain carries TRBV7-2 and TRBJ2-7, with D perhaps matching TRBD1 (5 bases). CDR1 SGHTA and CDR2 FQGNSA come from the germline V gene. The CDR3 is 15 residues long. V dropped 8 bases and J dropped 0 bases, with 17 bases sitting between them. CDR3 coding DNA: TGTGCCAGCTCCTTCGGTTGGGGCAGCTCCTACGAGCAGTACTTC. This encodes CASSFGWGSSYEQYF.

The rearrangement uses TRBV19 and TRBJ2-2, with 9 bases that match TRBD2. Trimming took 3 bases from V and 4 from J; bases not matched to a gene: 3. Germline V gives CDR1 LNHDA, CDR2 SQIVND (reference sequence). The CDR3 consists of 15 residues. The CDR3 DNA is TGTGCCAGTAGTATGGGACTAGCCGGCACCGGGGAGCTGTTTTTT. As protein: CASSMGLAGTGELFF.

CDR3 nucleotides: TGTGCCAGCAGTTACGCCAGGGGGTTTCAGGGAAACACCATATATTTT. It is translated as CASSYARGFQGNTIYF. The chain is built from TRBV6-5 and TRBJ1-3, with TRBD1 identical over 7 bases. With V trimmed by 2 bases and J by 4 bases, 8 bases remained unmatched. The CDR3 is 16 amino acids. Germline V gene lookup returns CDR1 MNHEY and CDR2 SVGAGI.

This clone was detected once. J is TRBJ1-1 and V is TRBV5-8, with D perhaps TRBD1 (5 bases). CDR1 is SGHTS, CDR2 YDEGEE, per germline. The CDR3 contains 13 residues. With 0 bases removed from V and 4 bases from J, the gap between germline ends came to 7 bases. CDR3 sequence reads: CASSLGGPTEAFF. The CDR3, as DNA: TGTGCCAGCAGCTTGGGGGGACCCACTGAAGCTTTCTTT. The full variable domain, its missing parts supplied by reference TRBV5-8 and TRBJ1-1, is EAGVTQSPTHLIKTRGQQATLRCSPISGHTSVYWYQQALGLGLQFLLWYDEGEERNRGNFPPRFSGRQFPNYSSELNVNALELEDSALYLCASSLGGPTEAFFGQGTRLTVV.

V is TRBV6-1 and J is TRBJ2-5; D could derive from TRBD1 or TRBD2 (6 bases each). CDR1 is MNHNS, CDR2 SASEGT, per germline. CDR3 length: 15 amino acids. V lost 4 bases, J lost 5 bases, and 17 bases lay in between. CDR3: CASSGNRGVRETQYF. The CDR3 DNA follows: TGTGCCAGCAGTGGAAATAGGGGGGTCCGCGAGACCCAGTACTTC.